The next 13 T cell receptor beta chains were all read from a single sample in a study of PD-1 blockade in classical Hodgkin lymphoma. The protocol was immunoSEQ multiplex PCR, while the TCRdb copy is restricted to in-frame clones and leaves out a portion. The sample holds tens of thousands of clones, approximately 94% seen once. Relapse after autologous stem cell transplantation occurred in every patient, and brentuximab vedotin exposure varied. Sequenced here: peripheral blood mononuclear cells (PBMCs), sampled at baseline. The origin of the receptors is a human donor with classical Hodgkin lymphoma.

The chain carries TRBV11-2 and TRBJ1-2, with 7 bases matching TRBD1. The CDR3 totals 13 residues. CDR1 and CDR2 from the germline V gene are SGHAT and FQNNGV. Germline trimming cut 1 base from V and 7 bases from J; bases unmatched to any gene: 3. The CDR3, as DNA: TGTGCCAGCAGCTTAGGGCAGGGGGGTGGCTACACCTTC. It codes for CASSLGQGGGYTF.

In its sample, this clone was seen a few times. The chain is built from TRBV5-4 and TRBJ2-7; 11 bases line up with TRBD2. This CDR3 is built from 17 residues. CDR1 is SGHNT and CDR2 is YYREEE in the germline V gene (reference sequence). Trimming removed 4 bases from V and 0 bases from J; junction bases left unmatched: 9. The CDR3: CASSPGLAGSVSYEQYF. The CDR3 DNA reads TGTGCCAGCAGCCCAGGACTAGCGGGTTCAGTCTCCTACGAGCAGTACTTC.

Concerning this clone itself: The junction departs from germline at one end; a sequencing error may be responsible. This chain uses TRBV5-1 with TRBJ2-1; D remains ambiguous. This CDR3 comprises 12 residues. CDR1 is SGHRS, CDR2 YFSETQ, per germline. This CDR3 is CASSLAGLDGIF. CDR3 coding DNA: TGCGCCAGCAGCTTGGCGGGCCTAGACGGAATCTTC.

The V and J genes are TRBV28 and TRBJ1-5; D possibly corresponds to TRBD1 (6 bases). The germline gives CDR1 MDHEN, CDR2 SYDVKM. Trimming left V 4 bases short and J 1 base short, with 17 bases between. The CDR3 has 17 amino acids. Written as DNA, the CDR3 is TGTGCCAGCAGTTCAACTAACAGGGTAAGGAGCAATCAGCCCCAGCATTTT. Translation gives CASSSTNRVRSNQPQHF.

This clone was seen just once. J is TRBJ2-5 and V is TRBV6-5; 7 nucleotides line up with TRBD2. This CDR3 has 13 amino acids. The trim removed 6 bases at V and 2 bases at J, leaving 3 bases unmatched. The V gene's germline CDR1 is MNHEY and CDR2 SVGAGI. CDR3 loop: CASSWTRQETQYF. CDR3 sequence (DNA): TGTGCCAGCAGCTGGACTAGACAAGAGACCCAGTACTTC.

V and J are TRBV28 and TRBJ2-1; D ambiguous. Germline values: CDR1 MDHEN, CDR2 SYDVKM. V lost 3 bases, J lost 0 bases, and 18 bases lay in between. The CDR3 sequence is 18 residues long. CDR3 amino acids: CASSLNSILRASYNEQFF. DNA of the CDR3: TGTGCCAGCAGTTTGAACTCGATCTTACGGGCCTCCTACAATGAGCAGTTCTTC. Full variable domain (missing parts from reference TRBV28 and TRBJ2-1): DVKVTQSSRYLVKRTGEKVFLECVQDMDHENMFWYRQDPGLGLRLIYFSYDVKMKEKGDIPEGYSVSREKKERFSLILESASTNQTSMYLCASSLNSILRASYNEQFFGPGTRLTVL.

This sequence joins TRBV7-9 and TRBJ2-7; D is ambiguous. CDR1 is SEHNR and CDR2 is FQNEAQ in the germline V gene (reference sequence). The CDR3 extends over 15 amino acids. V lost 4 bases and J lost 4, with 17 bases in between. CDR3 protein: CASSSPTDGTYEQYF. CDR3 nucleotide sequence: TGTGCCAGCAGCTCTCCTACAGACGGAACTTACGAGCAGTACTTC.

This clone has a handful of counts. This chain links TRBV27 with TRBJ1-2; 7 bases line up with TRBD1. This CDR3 is 14 amino acids long. Unmatched junction bases numbered 5, after V lost 4 bases and J lost 3 bases. Germline V gives CDR1 MNHEY, CDR2 SMNVEV (reference sequence). The CDR3 region is CASSSGGLDYGYTF. The DNA for the CDR3 is TGTGCCAGCAGTTCAGGGGGATTAGACTATGGCTACACCTTC.

The chain links TRBV4-1 to TRBJ2-7, with D uncertain. Germline lookup yields CDR1 MGHRA and CDR2 YSYEKL. CDR3 length equals 11 residues. The germline V and J ends were trimmed by 5 bases and 6 bases, with 8 bases remaining between them. Written as DNA, the CDR3 is TGCGCCAGCAGCGTCGGTCTCGAGCAGTACTTC. It yields the protein CASSVGLEQYF.

The CDR3 reads CASSFLPTGELFF. CDR3 DNA sequence: TGTGCCAGCAGTTTTTTACCCACCGGGGAGCTGTTTTTT. The chain employs TRBV27 and TRBJ2-2; D gene uncertain. V lost 3 bases and J lost 4, with 6 bases in between. Germline CDR1 reads MNHEY; CDR2 reads SMNVEV (reference sequence). The length of the CDR3 is 13 residues.

This clone has more than one count but fewer than ten. V gene TRBV7-6 combines with J gene TRBJ1-4; D gene uncertain. V lost 3 bases, J lost 7 bases, and 6 bases lay in between. Germline CDR1 reads SGHVS; CDR2 reads FNYEAQ. This CDR3 comprises 12 residues. The CDR3 here is CASSFWGEKLFF. CDR3 coding DNA: TGTGCCAGCAGCTTTTGGGGTGAAAAACTGTTTTTT.

The rearrangement joins TRBV6-5 to TRBJ2-1; 10 bases align to TRBD2. Germline loops: CDR1 MNHEY, CDR2 SVGAGI. V lost 0 bases and J lost 6; bases outside the gene matches: 5. The CDR3 loop spans 16 amino acids. The CDR3 coding sequence is TGTGCCAGCAGTTACTCACTTACTAGCGGGGTCAATGAGCAGTTCTTC. This encodes CASSYSLTSGVNEQFF.

CDR3 loop: CATSYDDLGGYTF. The DNA of the CDR3 is TGTGCCACCAGCTATGACGACCTGGGGGGCTACACCTTC. The gene calls are TRBV15 and TRBJ1-2, with D uncertain. This CDR3 comprises 13 residues. V lost 5 bases, J lost 8 bases, and 15 bases lay in between. In germline, CDR1 is LNHNV, CDR2 YYDKDF (reference sequence).